Listed below are T cell receptor beta chains from one sample, sequenced in a study of response to subunit inactivated influenza vaccine. TCRdb called the RT-PCR reads again in MiXCR, with one record for every CDR3 protein. This repertoire shows approximately 530,000 distinct CDR3 sequences, 10% to 15% found once; its top ten account for about 12%. The specimen comprised PBMCs from blood, sampled 40 to 50 days after vaccination. Source of these receptors: a middle-aged man who received an inactivated influenza vaccine. Both conserved end residues are part of each CDR3. D genes are given only for firm matches. Clone size is stated in some rows and not others, as once, few, many or a class when expanded.

CDR3 DNA | CDR3 protein | J gene | D gene | clone size | V gene
TGCGCCAGCAGCCAATTTTTGGGCGCCTACGAGCAGTACTTC | CASSQFLGAYEQYF | TRBJ2-7 | - | few | TRBV4-3
TGTGCCACCAGCAAAGGGACTAGCGGGAGATTCTACGAGCAGTACTTC | CATSKGTSGRFYEQYF | TRBJ2-7 | TRBD2 | - | TRBV15
TGTGCCAGTACTCCAGGACAGGGGATCTCCTACGAGCAGTACTTC | CASTPGQGISYEQYF | TRBJ2-7 | TRBD1 | - | TRBV19
TGCAGTGCTAGTCTTGACAGGGTCTCCTACAATGAGCAGTTCTTC | CSASLDRVSYNEQFF | TRBJ2-1 | TRBD1 | few | TRBV20-1
TGCAGTGCTGACGTGACTAGCGGGATCACCGGGGAGCTGTTTTTT | CSADVTSGITGELFF | TRBJ2-2 | TRBD2 | - | TRBV20-1
TGTGCCAGCAGCGACGGGGCCGGGTACGCCGGGGAGCTGTTTTTT | CASSDGAGYAGELFF | TRBJ2-2 | - | few | TRBV7-8
TGTGCCAGCAGCCCAGCCGTTCTCCAAGAGACCCAGTACTTC | CASSPAVLQETQYF | TRBJ2-5 | - | few | TRBV11-1
TGTGCCAGCAGCCAAGATCCCAGCTATGAGCAGTTCTTC | CASSQDPSYEQFF | TRBJ2-1 | - | few | TRBV14
TGTGCCAGCAGCGGCAGGGATGGTGAGACCCAGTACTTC | CASSGRDGETQYF | TRBJ2-5 | - | - | TRBV2
TGCAGTGCTAGAGATTCTCGAGGACTAGCGGGAGATACGCAGTATTTT | CSARDSRGLAGDTQYF | TRBJ2-3 | TRBD2 | many | TRBV20-1
TGCGCCAGCAGCCAAGATTGGAGGGTGGTGAACACTGAAGCTTTCTTT | CASSQDWRVVNTEAFF | TRBJ1-1 | - | few | TRBV4-3
TGTGCCAGCAGCCCCCGCCGGGACCGAGGCACCGGGGAGCTGTTTTTT | CASSPRRDRGTGELFF | TRBJ2-2 | - | - | TRBV27
TGCAGTGCTAGGGGGCAGAGACCGCCGACCTACGAGCAGTACTTC | CSARGQRPPTYEQYF | TRBJ2-7 | - | few | TRBV20-1
TGTGCCACCGGACAGGGGCAGAGCTCCTACAATGAGCAGTTCTTC | CATGQGQSSYNEQFF | TRBJ2-1 | TRBD1 | few | TRBV6-1
TGCGCCAGCAGCTTTAATTCAGGGGGTCTGAATGAGCAGTTCTTC | CASSFNSGGLNEQFF | TRBJ2-1 | TRBD1 | few | TRBV5-1
TGTGCCAGCAACCCGGGGGTCGGATTTGAAGCTTTCTTT | CASNPGVGFEAFF | TRBJ1-1 | - | - | TRBV7-2
TGCGCCAGCAGCTCGACAGGGGCCCCGAACACCGGGGAGCTGTTTTTT | CASSSTGAPNTGELFF | TRBJ2-2 | TRBD1 | few | TRBV5-1
TGCAGCGTTGGGGGACACATGAACACTGAAGCTTTCTTT | CSVGGHMNTEAFF | TRBJ1-1 | - | few | TRBV29-1
TGCGCCAGCAGCTTGTTGGGACAGGGGGCTACTGAAGCTTTCTTT | CASSLLGQGATEAFF | TRBJ1-1 | TRBD1 | - | TRBV5-1
TGTGCCAGCAGCTTAGAGAGTGGGGGGGCTCGGAATGAGCAGTTCTTC | CASSLESGGARNEQFF | TRBJ2-1 | - | few | TRBV7-9
TGTGCCAGCAGCCTCGACAGTCTTGCAACTAATGAAAAACTGTTTTTT | CASSLDSLATNEKLFF | TRBJ1-4 | - | - | TRBV7-8
TGTGCCAGCAGCCAAGACCGTACAGGGACAGATACGCAGTATTTT | CASSQDRTGTDTQYF | TRBJ2-3 | - | few | TRBV4-2
TGTGCCAGCAGTGAATATAAGACGCTAGCGGGAGGGCCCCCCCACACCGGGGAGCTGTTTTTT | CASSEYKTLAGGPPHTGELFF | TRBJ2-2 | TRBD2 | few | TRBV25-1
TGTGCCTGGAGTGTACACTCCAGGGTGGGGAGAGGCTACACCTTC | CAWSVHSRVGRGYTF | TRBJ1-2 | - | - | TRBV30
TGTGCCAGCAGTTACGGGGGCGCCGGGGAGCTGTTTTTT | CASSYGGAGELFF | TRBJ2-2 | - | - | TRBV6-2/TRBV6-3